The 20 T cell receptor beta chains presented below share a single source sample, sequenced in a study of blood T cells in healthy people across ages. For the second PCR, which ran for 7 to 11 cycles, a sample-barcoded 5' primer and a J-beta primer mix were used. TCRdb re-called the 5' RACE reads with MiXCR, one entry per CDR3 protein. The sample carries around 500,000 distinct CDR3 sequences, about a quarter recorded once. The same sample was also studied in work on T cells of mothers and their children.

The sample comprised blood. These TCRs come from a boy aged 2 to 10 in good health.

This clonotype was detected only a few times. The chain joins TRBV7-2 to TRBJ1-5, with no clear D. Germline V CDR1 and CDR2: SGHTA, FQGNSA. This CDR3 is built from 13 residues. V was clipped by 6 bases and J by 9 bases, with 15 bases between them. CDR3 residues: CASSLVDLGPQHF. The CDR3 coding sequence is TGTGCCAGCAGTCTCGTGGACCTAGGGCCCCAGCATTTT.

This clonotype has more than one count but fewer than ten. The DNA of the CDR3 is TGTGCCAGCAGCCTCGGGGGAGCGGGAGGTTCGCTCGAGCAGTACTTC. Amino acid sequence: CASSLGGAGGSLEQYF. The rearrangement joins TRBV7-2 to TRBJ2-5, with 9 nucleotides matching TRBD2. The J call is uncertain, as TRBJ2-7 better fits the DNA end. CDR1 SGHTA and CDR2 FQGNSA come from the germline V gene. CDR3 length equals 16 residues.

This clonotype was picked up many times. This chain connects TRBV7-2 to TRBJ2-2; tentative D call: TRBD1 (6 bases). Looked up from germline, CDR1 is SGHTA and CDR2 is FQGNSA. With 3 bases removed from V and 2 bases from J, the gap between germline ends came to 10 bases. The CDR3 runs 15 residues. Here the CDR3 DNA reads TGTGCCAGCAGCTTCAGAGGGGGAAACACCGGGGAGCTGTTTTTT. This encodes CASSFRGGNTGELFF. The entire variable domain, with the rest obtained from reference TRBV7-2 and TRBJ2-2, is as follows: GAGVSQSPSNKVTEKGKDVELRCDPISGHTALYWYRQSLGQGLEFLIYFQGNSAPDKSGLPSDRFSAERTGGSVSTLTIQRTQQEDSAVYLCASSFRGGNTGELFFGEGSRLTVL.

V and J are TRBV10-1 and TRBJ2-3, with D unresolved. The CDR3 length is 13 residues. CDR1 WNHNN and CDR2 SYGVQD come from the germline V gene (reference sequence). Trimming removed 3 bases at V and 6 bases at J, with 10 bases between. CDR3 coding DNA: TGCGCCAGCAGTGAACGGGTTCGGGATACGCAGTATTTT. It translates to CASSERVRDTQYF.

This clonotype was seen a handful of times. This chain joins TRBV28 and TRBJ1-2; tentatively, D is TRBD1 (6 bases). This CDR3 comprises 16 residues. From germline, CDR1 is MDHEN and CDR2 SYDVKM. Deletions cut 3 bases from V and 7 bases from J, with 21 bases between. CDR3 in amino acids: CASSFSGATRHSGYTF. The CDR3 region has the DNA TGTGCCAGCAGTTTCTCAGGGGCAACCCGCCATTCTGGCTACACCTTC.

The chain combines TRBV6-6 with TRBJ2-3; 7 bases align to TRBD2. Looked up from germline, CDR1 is MNHNY and CDR2 is SVGAGI (reference sequence). The CDR3 runs 11 residues. CDR3 nucleotides: TGTGCGAGCTTAGCGGGAGATACGCAGTATTTT. As protein: CASLAGDTQYF.

This clonotype came up a few times. The J gene is TRBJ2-2, the V gene TRBV12-3 or TRBV12-4; no clear D gene. V shed 5 bases and J shed 9 bases, with 7 bases lying between them. The CDR3 spans 11 residues. As DNA, the CDR3 is TGTGCCAGCAGTATTGTTCGGGAGCTGTTTTTT. Translated, it gives CASSIVRELFF.

This clonotype showed up just a few times. The chain links TRBV29-1 to TRBJ2-7; D perhaps matches TRBD1 (5 bases). This CDR3 region has 13 residues. Germline V CDR1 and CDR2: SQVTM, ANQGSEA. With 2 bases removed from V and 3 bases from J, the gap between germline ends came to 11 bases. CDR3 in DNA: TGCAGCGTTGAAATGGGGCTTGACTACGAGCAGTACTTC. Protein sequence: CSVEMGLDYEQYF.

This clonotype was seen once. CDR3: CASSQEWLAKNIQYF. In DNA form, the CDR3 reads TGCGCCAGCAGCCAAGAATGGCTAGCCAAAAACATTCAGTACTTC. The chain employs TRBV4-3 and TRBJ2-4; D is ambiguous. Germline CDR1 and CDR2: LGHNA and YSLEER. The CDR3 is made up of 15 amino acids. V was trimmed by 0 bases and J by 0 bases, leaving 6 bases between them.

At least ten counts were recorded for this clonotype. The chain combines TRBV28 with TRBJ2-1; D not certain. Between the trimmed V and J ends, which lost 6 bases and 2 bases, there was a span of 11 bases. Germline V lookup: CDR1 MDHEN, CDR2 SYDVKM. The CDR3 is 14 amino acids. The CDR3 DNA reads as TGTGCCAGCAGGGCTTCCGGAACCTACAATGAGCAGTTCTTC. Translating it yields CASRASGTYNEQFF.

The chain is built from TRBV20-1 and TRBJ1-5; D might be TRBD1 (5 bases). The V and J ends lost 5 bases and 5 bases respectively, with 22 bases between them. CDR3 length: 16 residues. Germline CDR1 DFQATT, CDR2 SNEGSKA (reference sequence). The CDR3 DNA is TGCAGTGCTCCCCCCCAGGGCTCTTTACCCGATCAGCCCCAGCATTTT. Encoded protein: CSAPPQGSLPDQPQHF.

The chain joins TRBV12-3 or TRBV12-4 to TRBJ2-3; D is ambiguous. V lost 3 bases and J lost 0, with 13 bases in between. There are 16 residues in the CDR3. The chain's CDR3 is CASSFLQLKSTDTQYF. The CDR3 bases are TGTGCCAGCAGTTTCCTACAGTTAAAAAGCACAGATACGCAGTATTTT.

This clonotype was found a few times. The chain couples TRBV27 to TRBJ2-5; 9 bases match TRBD2. V was pared by 4 bases and J by 5 bases, with 11 bases of the junction left unmatched. This CDR3 region has 16 residues. CDR1 and CDR2 from the germline V gene are MNHEY and SMNVEV (reference sequence). For the CDR3, the DNA is TGTGCCAGCAGTTCATCAGCGGGAGGCCGGGGGGAGACCCAGTACTTC. It is translated as CASSSSAGGRGETQYF.

This clonotype was found once. V usage is TRBV29-1 and J usage is TRBJ2-7; D remains unclear. The germline CDR1 and CDR2 sequences are SQVTM and ANQGSEA. The CDR3 consists of 11 residues. V shed 6 bases and J shed 5 bases, with 11 bases lying between them. The CDR3 sequence is CSVAFRNEQYF. CDR3 coding DNA: TGCAGCGTCGCCTTTAGGAACGAGCAGTACTTC.

V usage is TRBV12-3 or TRBV12-4 and J usage is TRBJ2-7; 9 positions agree with TRBD1. The trim removed 5 bases at V and 2 bases at J, leaving 7 bases unmatched. The CDR3 covers 15 residues. As DNA, the CDR3 is TGTGCCAGCAGTAGCCGGACAGGGGAGGCCTACGAGCAGTACTTC. The encoded protein is CASSSRTGEAYEQYF.

The chain is built from TRBV20-1 and TRBJ2-3; D gene uncertain. Trimming shortened V by 3 bases and J by 0 bases, and 7 bases separated the two germline ends. The CDR3 runs to 13 residues. The germline CDR1 and CDR2 sequences are DFQATT and SNEGSKA (reference sequence). CDR3 region: CSASSTSTDTQYF. The CDR3 DNA reads TGCAGTGCTAGCTCGACTAGCACAGATACGCAGTATTTT.

The DNA for the CDR3 is TGTGCCAGTAGTATTTGGACAGATTCCTACAATGAGCAGTTCTTC. Encoded protein: CASSIWTDSYNEQFF. The rearrangement uses TRBV19 and TRBJ2-1; possible D gene TRBD1, 6 bases. Trimming stripped 3 bases from V and 1 base from J, with 10 bases between. The germline CDR1 and CDR2 sequences are LNHDA and SQIVND (reference sequence). The CDR3 is made up of 15 amino acids.

The J gene is TRBJ1-2, the V gene TRBV4-1, with D unclear. Germline lookup yields CDR1 MGHRA and CDR2 YSYEKL. The V end was cut by 3 bases, the J end by 6 bases, with 14 bases between. This CDR3 is built from 14 residues. For the CDR3, the DNA is TGCGCCAGCAGCCACGCAGTACCTGCGAATGGCTACACCTTC. Its translation: CASSHAVPANGYTF.

The chain carries TRBV15 and TRBJ2-3; perhaps TRBD1 as D (5 bases). Germline V CDR1 and CDR2: LNHNV, YYDKDF (reference sequence). This CDR3 has 13 residues. Deletions cut 0 bases from V and 9 bases from J, with 10 bases between. CDR3: CATSRDRVGTQYF. The CDR3 DNA reads TGTGCCACCAGCAGAGACAGGGTTGGGACGCAGTATTTT.

This clonotype was seen a handful of times. The rearrangement links TRBV7-9 to TRBJ2-5; D may be TRBD2 (6 bases). The V and J ends lost 1 base and 5 bases respectively, with 11 bases between them. Germline CDR1 SEHNR, CDR2 FQNEAQ (reference sequence). The CDR3 covers 14 residues. The CDR3 sequence is CASSLVASDETQYF. For the CDR3, the DNA is TGTGCCAGCAGCTTAGTCGCTAGCGACGAGACCCAGTACTTC.